This T cell receptor beta chain was recorded in a study of blood T cell repertoires in COVID-19. Across the whole study: Italy, Spain and the United States were the sources of the convalescent and acute COVID-19 samples.

Germline V gene sequence: CDR1 MDHEN, CDR2 SYDVKM. Trimming took off 4 bases at V and 7 bases at J, with 14 bases between the two ends. The CDR3 is made up of 14 amino acids. This clone showed up just a few times. In the original analysis: Estimates of nucleated cell counts were drawn from the amplification of reference gene primers. Clones were read by immunoSEQ multiplex PCR, and TCRdb kept only the in-frame ones, dropping some. D and trimming were read from the DNA, whereas the V and J calls and clone size are those reported in that table. The top ten clones hold 15% to 20% of a sample with 35,000 to 55,000 clones, around 90% of them seen once.

The sequence was obtained from a man between 65 and 85 years old with active COVID-19. The material sequenced was peripheral blood. This chain links TRBV28 with TRBJ1-5; possible D gene TRBD1, 5 bases. CDR3 loop: CASSSLGGGQPQHF. The DNA of the CDR3 is TGTGCCAGCAGTTCTCTCGGTGGGGGGCAGCCCCAGCATTTT.